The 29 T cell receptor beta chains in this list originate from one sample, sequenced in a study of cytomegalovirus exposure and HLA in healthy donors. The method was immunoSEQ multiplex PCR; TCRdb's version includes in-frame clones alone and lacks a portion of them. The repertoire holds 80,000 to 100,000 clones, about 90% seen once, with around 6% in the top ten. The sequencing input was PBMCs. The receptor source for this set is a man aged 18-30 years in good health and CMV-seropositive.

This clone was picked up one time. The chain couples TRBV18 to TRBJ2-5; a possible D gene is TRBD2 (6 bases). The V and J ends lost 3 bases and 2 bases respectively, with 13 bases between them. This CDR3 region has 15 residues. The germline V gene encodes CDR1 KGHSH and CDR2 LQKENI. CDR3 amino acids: CASSPERDSQETQYF. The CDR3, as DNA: TGTGCCAGCTCACCGGAACGGGACTCTCAAGAGACCCAGTACTTC.

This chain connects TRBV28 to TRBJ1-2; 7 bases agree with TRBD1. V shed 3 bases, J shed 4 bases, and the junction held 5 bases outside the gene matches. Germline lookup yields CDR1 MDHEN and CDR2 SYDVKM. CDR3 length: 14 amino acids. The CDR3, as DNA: TGTGCCAGCAGTTTTGAGGGGGCTCTCTATGGCTACACCTTC. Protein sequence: CASSFEGALYGYTF.

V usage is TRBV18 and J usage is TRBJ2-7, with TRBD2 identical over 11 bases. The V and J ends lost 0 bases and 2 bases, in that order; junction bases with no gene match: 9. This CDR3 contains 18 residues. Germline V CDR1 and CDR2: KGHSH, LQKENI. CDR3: CASSPPIAGGPRAYEQYF. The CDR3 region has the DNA TGTGCCAGCTCACCACCGATAGCGGGAGGGCCACGGGCCTACGAGCAGTACTTC.

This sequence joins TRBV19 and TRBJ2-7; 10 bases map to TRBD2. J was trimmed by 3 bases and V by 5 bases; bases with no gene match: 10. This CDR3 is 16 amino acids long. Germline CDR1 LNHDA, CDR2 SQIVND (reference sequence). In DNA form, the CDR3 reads TGTGCCAGTAGTCCATCTAGCGGGAGCGCCAACTACGAGCAGTACTTC. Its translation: CASSPSSGSANYEQYF.

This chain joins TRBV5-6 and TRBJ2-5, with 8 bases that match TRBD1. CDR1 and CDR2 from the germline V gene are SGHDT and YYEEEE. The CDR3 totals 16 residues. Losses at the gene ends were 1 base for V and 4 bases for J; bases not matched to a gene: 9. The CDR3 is CASSLSGTGDTETQYF. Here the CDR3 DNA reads TGTGCCAGCAGCTTGTCCGGGACAGGTGACACAGAGACCCAGTACTTC.

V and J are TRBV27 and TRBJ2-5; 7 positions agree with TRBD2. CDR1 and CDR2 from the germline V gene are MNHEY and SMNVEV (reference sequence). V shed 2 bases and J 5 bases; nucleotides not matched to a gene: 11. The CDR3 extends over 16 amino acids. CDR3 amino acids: CASSLGASGGIETQYF. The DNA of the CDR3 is TGTGCCAGCAGTTTAGGTGCTAGCGGTGGGATCGAGACCCAGTACTTC.

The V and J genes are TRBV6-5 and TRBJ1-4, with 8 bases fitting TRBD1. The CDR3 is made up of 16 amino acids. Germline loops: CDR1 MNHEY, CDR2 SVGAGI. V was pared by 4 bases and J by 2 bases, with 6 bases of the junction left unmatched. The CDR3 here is CASSWSDRGTNEKLFF. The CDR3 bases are TGTGCCAGCAGTTGGTCCGACAGGGGTACTAATGAAAAACTGTTTTTT.

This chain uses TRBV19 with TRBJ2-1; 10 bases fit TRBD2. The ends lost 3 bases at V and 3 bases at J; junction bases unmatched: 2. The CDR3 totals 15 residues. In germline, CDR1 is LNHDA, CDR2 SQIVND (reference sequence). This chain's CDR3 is CASSIRTSGYNEQFF. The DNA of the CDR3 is TGTGCCAGTAGTATCAGGACTAGCGGCTACAATGAGCAGTTCTTC.

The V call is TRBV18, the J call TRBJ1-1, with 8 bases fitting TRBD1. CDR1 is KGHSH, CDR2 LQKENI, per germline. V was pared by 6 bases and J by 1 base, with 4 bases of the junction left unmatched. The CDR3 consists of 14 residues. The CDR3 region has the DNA TGTGCCAGCTCGGAGGGACAGGCGAACACTGAAGCTTTCTTT. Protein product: CASSEGQANTEAFF.

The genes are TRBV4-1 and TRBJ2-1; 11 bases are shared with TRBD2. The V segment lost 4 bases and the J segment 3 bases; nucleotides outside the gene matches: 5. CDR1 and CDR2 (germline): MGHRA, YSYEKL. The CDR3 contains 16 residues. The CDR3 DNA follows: TGCGCCAGCAGCCCCCAACTAGCGGGGGTCTACAATGAGCAGTTCTTC. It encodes CASSPQLAGVYNEQFF.

The DNA of the CDR3 is TGCGCCAGCAGCCCGCGGCCAGCCATAAACGTCCTGACTTTC. Translating gives CASSPRPAINVLTF. The chain combines TRBV5-1 with TRBJ2-6; the D is unclear. The CDR3 is made up of 14 amino acids. Trimming stripped 4 bases from V and 10 bases from J, with 15 bases between. Germline V gene lookup returns CDR1 SGHRS and CDR2 YFSETQ.

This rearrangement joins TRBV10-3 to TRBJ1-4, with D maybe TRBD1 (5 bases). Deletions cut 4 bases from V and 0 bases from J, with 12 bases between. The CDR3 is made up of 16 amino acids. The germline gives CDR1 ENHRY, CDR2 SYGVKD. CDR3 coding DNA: TGTGCCATCAGTGTCGGCAGGGATGCAACTAATGAAAAACTGTTTTTT. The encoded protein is CAISVGRDATNEKLFF.

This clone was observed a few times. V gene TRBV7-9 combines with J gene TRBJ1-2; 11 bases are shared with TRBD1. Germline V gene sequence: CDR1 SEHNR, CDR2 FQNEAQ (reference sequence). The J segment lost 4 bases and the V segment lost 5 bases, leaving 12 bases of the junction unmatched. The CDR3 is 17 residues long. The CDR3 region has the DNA TGTGCCAGCAGCGCTCGACTGGGACAGGGGGGACCCTATGGCTACACCTTC. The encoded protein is CASSARLGQGGPYGYTF.

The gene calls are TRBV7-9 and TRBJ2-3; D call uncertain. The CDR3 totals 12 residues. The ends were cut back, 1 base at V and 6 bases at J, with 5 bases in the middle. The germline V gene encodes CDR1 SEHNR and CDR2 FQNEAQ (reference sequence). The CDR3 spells CASSLGADTQYF. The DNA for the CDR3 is TGTGCCAGCAGCTTAGGCGCGGATACGCAGTATTTT.

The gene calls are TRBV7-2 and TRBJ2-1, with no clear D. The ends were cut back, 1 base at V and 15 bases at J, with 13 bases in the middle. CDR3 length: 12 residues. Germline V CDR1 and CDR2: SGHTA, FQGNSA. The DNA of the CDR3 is TGTGCCAGCAGCTTAGGCCAGGATCAGACGTTCTTC. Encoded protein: CASSLGQDQTFF.

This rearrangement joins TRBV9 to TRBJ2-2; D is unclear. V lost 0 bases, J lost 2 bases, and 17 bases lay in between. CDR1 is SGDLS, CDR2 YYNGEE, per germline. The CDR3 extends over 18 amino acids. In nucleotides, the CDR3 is TGTGCCAGCAGCGTAGAGTCTCGATTAGCAGATAACACCGGGGAGCTGTTTTTT. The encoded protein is CASSVESRLADNTGELFF.

CDR3 region: CASSGQDNSPLHF. In DNA, the CDR3 is TGTGCCAGCTCCGGACAGGATAATTCACCCCTCCACTTT. The rearrangement uses TRBV18 and TRBJ1-6, with 7 bases that match TRBD1. CDR3 length: 13 amino acids. The germline gives CDR1 KGHSH, CDR2 LQKENI. Trimming took 6 bases from V and 5 from J; bases not matched to a gene: 1. Together with reference TRBV18 and TRBJ1-6, the CDR3 gives the full variable domain: NAGVMQNPRHLVRRRGQEARLRCSPMKGHSHVYWYRQLPEEGLKFMVYLQKENIIDESGMPKERFSAEFPKEGPSILRIQQVVRGDSAAYFCASSGQDNSPLHFGNGTRLTVT.

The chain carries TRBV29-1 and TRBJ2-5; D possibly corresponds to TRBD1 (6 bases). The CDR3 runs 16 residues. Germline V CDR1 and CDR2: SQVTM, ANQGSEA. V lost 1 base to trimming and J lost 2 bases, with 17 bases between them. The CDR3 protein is CSVEGSTRQEQETQYF. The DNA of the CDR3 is TGCAGCGTTGAAGGGTCGACCCGACAGGAGCAAGAGACCCAGTACTTC. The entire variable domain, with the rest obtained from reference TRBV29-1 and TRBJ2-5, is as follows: SAVISQKPSRDICQRGTSLTIQCQVDSQVTMMFWYRQQPGQSLTLIATANQGSEATYESGFVIDKFPISRPNLTFSTLTVSNMSPEDSSIYLCSVEGSTRQEQETQYFGPGTRLLVL.

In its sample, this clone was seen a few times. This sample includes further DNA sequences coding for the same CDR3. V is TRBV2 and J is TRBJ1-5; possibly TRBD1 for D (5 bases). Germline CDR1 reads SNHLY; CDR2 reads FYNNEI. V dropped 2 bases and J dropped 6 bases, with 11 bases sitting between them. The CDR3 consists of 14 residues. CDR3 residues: CASSENQGSQPQHF. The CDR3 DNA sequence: TGTGCCAGCAGTGAAAACCAGGGTTCTCAGCCCCAGCATTTT.

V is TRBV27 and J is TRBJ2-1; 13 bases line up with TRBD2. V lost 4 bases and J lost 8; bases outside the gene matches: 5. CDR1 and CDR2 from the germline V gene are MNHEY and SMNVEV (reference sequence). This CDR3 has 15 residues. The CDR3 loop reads CASSSGLAGIDEQFF. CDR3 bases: TGTGCCAGCAGTTCGGGACTAGCGGGAATCGATGAGCAGTTCTTC.

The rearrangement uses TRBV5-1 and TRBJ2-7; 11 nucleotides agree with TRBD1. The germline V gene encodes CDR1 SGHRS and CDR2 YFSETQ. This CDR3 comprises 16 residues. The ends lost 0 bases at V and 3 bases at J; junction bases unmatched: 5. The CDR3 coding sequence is TGCGCCAGCAGCTTGGGGCCTGGGACAGGGGGCTACGAGCAGTACTTC. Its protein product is CASSLGPGTGGYEQYF.

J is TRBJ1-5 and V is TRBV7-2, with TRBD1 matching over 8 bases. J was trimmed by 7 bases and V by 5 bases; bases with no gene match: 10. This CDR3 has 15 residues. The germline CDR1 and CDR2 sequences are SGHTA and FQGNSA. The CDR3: CASSPGQGSGQPQHF. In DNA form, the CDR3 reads TGTGCCAGCAGCCCCGGACAGGGATCGGGGCAGCCCCAGCATTTT. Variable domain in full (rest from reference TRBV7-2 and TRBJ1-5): GAGVSQSPSNKVTEKGKDVELRCDPISGHTALYWYRQSLGQGLEFLIYFQGNSAPDKSGLPSDRFSAERTGGSVSTLTIQRTQQEDSAVYLCASSPGQGSGQPQHFGDGTRLSIL.

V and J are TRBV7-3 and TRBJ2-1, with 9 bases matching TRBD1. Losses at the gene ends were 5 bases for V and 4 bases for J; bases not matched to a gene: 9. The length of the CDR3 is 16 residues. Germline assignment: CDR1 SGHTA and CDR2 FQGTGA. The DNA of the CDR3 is TGTGCCAGCAGCCTGGAAGGGACAGGGCTTTACAATGAGCAGTTCTTC. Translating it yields CASSLEGTGLYNEQFF.

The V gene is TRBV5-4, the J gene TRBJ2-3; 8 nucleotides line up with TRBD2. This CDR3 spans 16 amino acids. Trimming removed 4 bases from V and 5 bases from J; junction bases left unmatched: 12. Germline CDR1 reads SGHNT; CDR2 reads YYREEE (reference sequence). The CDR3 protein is CASSSPSGSGLDTQYF. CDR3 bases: TGTGCCAGCAGCAGCCCGAGCGGGAGCGGCCTAGATACGCAGTATTTT.

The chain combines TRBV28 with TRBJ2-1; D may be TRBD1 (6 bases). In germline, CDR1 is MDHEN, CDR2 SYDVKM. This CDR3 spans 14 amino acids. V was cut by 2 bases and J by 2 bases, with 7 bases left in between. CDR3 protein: CASSLRQAYNEQFF. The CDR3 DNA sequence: TGTGCCAGCAGTTTAAGACAGGCCTACAATGAGCAGTTCTTC. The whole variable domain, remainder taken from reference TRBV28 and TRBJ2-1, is DVKVTQSSRYLVKRTGEKVFLECVQDMDHENMFWYRQDPGLGLRLIYFSYDVKMKEKGDIPEGYSVSREKKERFSLILESASTNQTSMYLCASSLRQAYNEQFFGPGTRLTVL.

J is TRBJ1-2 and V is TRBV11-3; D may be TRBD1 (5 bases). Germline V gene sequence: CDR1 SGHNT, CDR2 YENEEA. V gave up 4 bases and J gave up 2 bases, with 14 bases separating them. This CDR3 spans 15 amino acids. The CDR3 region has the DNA TGTGCCAGCAGCTCCGCGGGGGGGTGGAACTATGGCTACACCTTC. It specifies CASSSAGGWNYGYTF.

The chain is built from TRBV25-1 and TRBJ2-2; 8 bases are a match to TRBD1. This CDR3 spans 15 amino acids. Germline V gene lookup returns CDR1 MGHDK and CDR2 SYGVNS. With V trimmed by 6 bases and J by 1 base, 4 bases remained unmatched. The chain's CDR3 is CASSLGTGNTGELFF. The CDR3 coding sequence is TGTGCCAGCAGCCTAGGGACAGGGAACACCGGGGAGCTGTTTTTT.

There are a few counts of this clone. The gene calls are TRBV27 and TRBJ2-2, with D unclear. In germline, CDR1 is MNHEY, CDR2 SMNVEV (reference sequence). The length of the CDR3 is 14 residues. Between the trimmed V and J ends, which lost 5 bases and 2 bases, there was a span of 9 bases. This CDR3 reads CASSASPNTGELFF. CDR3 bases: TGTGCCAGCAGTGCGTCCCCAAACACCGGGGAGCTGTTTTTT.

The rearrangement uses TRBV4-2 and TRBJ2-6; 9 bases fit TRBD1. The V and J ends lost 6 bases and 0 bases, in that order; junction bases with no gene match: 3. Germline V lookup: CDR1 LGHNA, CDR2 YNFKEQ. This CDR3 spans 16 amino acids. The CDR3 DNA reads TGTGCCAGCAGGGGACAGGGCAACTCTGGGGCCAACGTCCTGACTTTC. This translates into CASRGQGNSGANVLTF.